This TCR beta chain was found in a study of radiotherapy plus CTLA-4 blockade in lung cancer. Overall study: Objective responses arose in 15% to 20% of patients, and 31% experienced disease control.

The assay was immunoSEQ multiplex PCR, and TCRdb's table has in-frame clones only and misses some. The table includes approximately 40,000 clones, approximately 71% detected once. Trimming left V 3 bases short and J 4 bases short, with 16 bases between. The V gene's germline CDR1 is KGHSH and CDR2 LQKENI. The CDR3 has 16 residues. Study observations and caveats: Once radiotherapy plus ipilimumab had been given, TCR clones derived from tumor expanded in blood. The best prediction of response reportedly came from early blood T cell clone dynamics, with interferon-beta.

Regarding this clone: Its antigen is currently unknown.

Alongside CTLA-4 blockade with ipilimumab, patients with chemo-refractory metastatic non-small-cell lung cancer received focal radiation. The chain links TRBV18 to TRBJ2-1; tentatively, D is TRBD2 (5 bases). The sample consisted of peripheral blood, taken from a patient treated with radiotherapy plus ipilimumab. This TCR was recovered from a human donor with non-small cell lung cancer whose response to radiotherapy plus ipilimumab could not be evaluated. The CDR3 is CASSPWTSGLYNEQFF. The DNA for the CDR3 is TGTGCCAGCTCACCCTGGACTTCGGGGTTATACAATGAGCAGTTCTTC.